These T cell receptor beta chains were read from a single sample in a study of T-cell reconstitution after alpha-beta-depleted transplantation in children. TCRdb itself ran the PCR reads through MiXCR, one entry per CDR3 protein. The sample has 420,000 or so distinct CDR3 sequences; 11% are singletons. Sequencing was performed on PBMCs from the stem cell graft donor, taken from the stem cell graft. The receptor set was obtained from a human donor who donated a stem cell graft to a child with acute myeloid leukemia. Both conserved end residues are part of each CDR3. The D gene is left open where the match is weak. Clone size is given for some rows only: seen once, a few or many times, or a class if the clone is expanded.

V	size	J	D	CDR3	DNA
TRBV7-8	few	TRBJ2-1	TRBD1	CASSSHRQGGNEQFF	TGTGCCAGCAGCTCTCACCGACAGGGGGGGAATGAGCAGTTCTTC
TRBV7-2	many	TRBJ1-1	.	CASSLTFLVTEAFF	TGTGCCAGCAGCTTAACATTTTTGGTCACTGAAGCTTTCTTT
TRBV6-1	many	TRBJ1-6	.	CASSAEGNNSPLHF	TGTGCCAGCAGTGCCGAGGGAAATAATTCACCCCTCCACTTT
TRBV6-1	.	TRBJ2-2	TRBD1	CASSKTGWGTGELFF	TGTGCCAGCAGCAAGACAGGGTGGGGCACCGGGGAGCTGTTTTTT
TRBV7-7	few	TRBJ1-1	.	CASSPALGTEAFF	TGTGCTAGCAGCCCCGCCTTGGGCACTGAAGCTTTCTTT
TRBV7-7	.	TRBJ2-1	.	CASSSIPYNEQFF	TGTGCTAGCAGCTCTATCCCCTACAATGAGCAGTTCTTC
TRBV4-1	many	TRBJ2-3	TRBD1	CASSQGKDRGADTQYF	TGCGCCAGCAGCCAAGGGAAGGACAGGGGAGCGGATACGCAGTATTTT
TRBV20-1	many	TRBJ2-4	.	CSARPNGEKNIQYF	TGCAGTGCTAGACCGAACGGGGAGAAAAACATTCAGTACTTC
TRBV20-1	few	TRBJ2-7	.	CSARSRPSGYEQYF	TGCAGTGCTAGATCCAGGCCCTCGGGCTACGAGCAGTACTTC
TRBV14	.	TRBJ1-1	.	CASSQNRVRNTEAFF	TGTGCCAGCAGCCAAAACAGGGTTCGGAACACTGAAGCTTTCTTT
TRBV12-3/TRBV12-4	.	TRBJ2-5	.	CASSSTWETQYF	TGTGCCAGCAGTTCTACATGGGAGACCCAGTACTTC
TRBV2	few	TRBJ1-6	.	CASSEFPHREPLHF	TGTGCCAGCAGTGAATTCCCGCACAGGGAACCCCTCCACTTT
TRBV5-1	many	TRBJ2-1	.	CASSLEYNEQFF	TGTGCCAGCAGCTTAGAATACAATGAGCAGTTCTTC
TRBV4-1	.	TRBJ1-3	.	CASSQARETYSGNTIYF	TGCGCCAGCAGCCAAGCGAGGGAAACCTACTCTGGAAACACCATATATTTT
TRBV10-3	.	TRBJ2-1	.	CAISESQEHNEQFF	TGTGCCATCAGTGAGTCGCAGGAACACAATGAGCAGTTCTTC
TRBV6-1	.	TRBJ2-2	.	CASSRWGAVNTGELFF	TGTGCCAGCAGCCGATGGGGGGCAGTGAACACCGGGGAGCTGTTTTTT
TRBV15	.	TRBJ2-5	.	CATSRDLVGEETQYF	TGTGCCACCAGCAGAGATTTGGTAGGGGAAGAGACCCAGTACTTC
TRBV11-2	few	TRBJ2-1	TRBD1	CASSLGQGWGIFNEQFF	TGTGCCAGCAGCTTGGGACAGGGTTGGGGGATCTTCAATGAGCAGTTCTTC
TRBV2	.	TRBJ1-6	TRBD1	CARSGQTDSPLHF	TGTGCCAGATCGGGACAGACGGATTCACCCCTCCACTTT
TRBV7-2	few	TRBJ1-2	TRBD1	CASSSDRDLIRYGYTF	TGTGCCAGCAGCTCGGACAGGGACTTGATCCGGTATGGCTACACCTTC
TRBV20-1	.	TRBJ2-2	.	CSASEGDNTGELFF	TGCAGTGCTAGTGAGGGAGATAACACCGGGGAGCTGTTTTTT
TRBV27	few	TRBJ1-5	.	CASSLSSVKPQHF	TGTGCCAGCAGTTTATCGAGCGTAAAGCCCCAGCATTTT
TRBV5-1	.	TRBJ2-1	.	CASKLEGGYNEQFF	TGCGCCAGCAAATTGGAGGGGGGTTACAATGAGCAGTTCTTC
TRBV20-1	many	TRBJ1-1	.	CSANSLGWDTEAFF	TGCAGTGCTAATTCGCTGGGATGGGACACTGAAGCTTTCTTT
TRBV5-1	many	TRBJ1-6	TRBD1	CASSLDTGGSSPLHF	TGCGCCAGCAGCTTGGATACAGGGGGGAGTTCACCCCTCCACTTT
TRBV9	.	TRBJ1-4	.	CASSVGSSTNEKLFF	TGTGCCAGCAGCGTAGGCTCATCAACTAATGAAAAACTGTTTTTT
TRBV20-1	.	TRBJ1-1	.	CSASPQGNTEAFF	TGCAGTGCTAGCCCACAGGGGAACACTGAAGCTTTCTTT
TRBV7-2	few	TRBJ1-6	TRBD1	CASSLADRVAYSPLHF	TGTGCCAGCAGCTTAGCGGACAGGGTAGCCTATTCACCCCTCCACTTT
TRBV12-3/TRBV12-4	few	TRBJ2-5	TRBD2	CASSFLLIAGKETQYF	TGTGCCAGCAGTTTCCTGCTCATAGCGGGGAAAGAGACCCAGTACTTC
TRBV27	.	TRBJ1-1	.	CASSLDPGRGNTEAFF	TGTGCCAGCAGTTTAGACCCCGGCAGAGGGAACACTGAAGCTTTCTTT
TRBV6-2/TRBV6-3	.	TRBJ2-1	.	CASSYYGDSPYNEQFF	TGTGCCAGCAGTTATTATGGTGACTCCCCGTACAATGAGCAGTTCTTC
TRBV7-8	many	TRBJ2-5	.	CASSRTGQETQYF	TGTGCCAGCAGCCGCACGGGGCAAGAGACCCAGTACTTC
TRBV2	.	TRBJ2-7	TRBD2	CASSDIAGAREQYF	TGTGCCAGCAGTGATATAGCGGGAGCTCGAGAGCAGTACTTC
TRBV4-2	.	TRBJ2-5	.	CASSQASGHDLETQYF	TGTGCCAGCAGCCAAGCCAGCGGCCATGACCTTGAGACCCAGTACTTC